A single sample gave rise to the 18 T cell receptor beta chains below, sequenced in a study of PD-1 blockade in classical Hodgkin lymphoma. Time point in this sample: newly diagnosed, previously untreated cHL patient sample. Magnetic negative selection was used to purify CD4+ T cells from thawed PBMCs. Sequenced by immunoSEQ multiplex PCR; TCRdb stores in-frame clones only, minus some. The sample carries 20,000 to 25,000 clones, over 90% recorded once. Sequencing was performed on CD4+ T cells from blood. The receptors derive from a human donor with classical Hodgkin lymphoma.

The chain joins TRBV18 to TRBJ2-3; a possible D gene is TRBD2 (7 bases). Deletions cut 3 bases from V and 4 bases from J, with 14 bases between. Per germline, CDR1 KGHSH and CDR2 LQKENI. This CDR3 comprises 15 residues. The CDR3 DNA is TGTGCCAGCTCACCCACGGGGGGCAGTGCAGATACGCAGTATTTT. Protein sequence: CASSPTGGSADTQYF.

The genes are TRBV30 and TRBJ1-1, with no clear D. Germline loops: CDR1 GTSNPN, CDR2 SVGIG (reference sequence). Trimming stripped 0 bases from V and 0 bases from J, with 11 bases between. The CDR3 extends over 15 amino acids. Written as DNA, the CDR3 is TGTGCCTGGAGTGTATTTTGGGATTTGAACACTGAAGCTTTCTTT. Amino acids: CAWSVFWDLNTEAFF.

The chain recombines TRBV20-1 with TRBJ2-7, with unresolved D. Germline V gene sequence: CDR1 DFQATT, CDR2 SNEGSKA (reference sequence). V shed 1 base and J shed 6 bases, with 7 bases lying between them. The CDR3 contains 11 residues. Here the CDR3 reads CSARATREQYF. CDR3 coding DNA: TGCAGTGCTAGAGCGACTCGCGAGCAGTACTTC.

This CDR3 reads CASSWNQGSSYNEQFF. The CDR3 bases are TGCGCCAGCAGCTGGAACCAGGGGAGCTCCTACAATGAGCAGTTCTTC. The J gene is TRBJ2-1, the V gene TRBV5-1, with D tentatively TRBD1 (6 bases). Germline assignment: CDR1 SGHRS and CDR2 YFSETQ. The CDR3 contains 16 residues. With 3 bases removed from V and 0 bases from J, the gap between germline ends came to 13 bases.

The chain uses TRBV19 and TRBJ1-1, with 9 bases aligning to TRBD1. J gave up 5 bases and V 5 bases, and 9 bases lay outside the gene matches. The CDR3 is made up of 15 amino acids. Germline V gene data show CDR1 as LNHDA and CDR2 as SQIVND (reference sequence). In DNA form, the CDR3 reads TGTGCCAGTAGTGTGTACAGGGGGCGCGTGACTGAAGCTTTCTTT. It encodes CASSVYRGRVTEAFF.

This clone has a single count. The chain recombines TRBV9 with TRBJ1-6; weak D call: TRBD1 (5 bases). Looked up from germline, CDR1 is SGDLS and CDR2 is YYNGEE. The V gene lost 0 bases and the J gene lost 7 bases, with 8 bases spanning the gap. This CDR3 region has 14 residues. CDR3 coding DNA: TGTGCCAGCAGCGTAGTTTCAGGGAATTCACCCCTCCACTTT. Translating it yields CASSVVSGNSPLHF.

The chain links TRBV2 to TRBJ1-5; D is undetermined. CDR1 SNHLY and CDR2 FYNNEI come from the germline V gene. This CDR3 spans 15 amino acids. V shed 5 bases and J shed 0 bases, with 11 bases lying between them. CDR3 sequence: CASSSLSGSNQPQHF. The CDR3 bases are TGTGCCAGCAGTTCATTATCCGGTAGCAATCAGCCCCAGCATTTT.

The chain couples TRBV2 to TRBJ1-1, with 8 bases fitting TRBD1. This CDR3 region has 13 residues. Germline loops: CDR1 SNHLY, CDR2 FYNNEI. Germline trimming cut 9 bases from V and 0 bases from J; bases unmatched to any gene: 3. The CDR3 spells CASDRGLNTEAFF. In nucleotides, the CDR3 is TGTGCCAGTGACAGGGGTTTGAACACTGAAGCTTTCTTT.

This chain links TRBV25-1 with TRBJ2-1; 7 positions match TRBD2. This CDR3 comprises 12 residues. CDR1 and CDR2 from the germline V gene are MGHDK and SYGVNS. V lost 6 bases to trimming and J lost 12 bases; unmatched junction nucleotides: 8. The CDR3 DNA is TGTGCCAGCAGCTCCCCCGGGGGGAGGCAGTTCTTC. Protein product: CASSSPGGRQFF.

The CDR3 region is CASSWTSGAYNEQFF. CDR3 bases: TGCGCCAGCAGCTGGACTAGCGGGGCCTACAATGAGCAGTTCTTC. The chain recombines TRBV5-1 with TRBJ2-1; 12 nucleotides match TRBD2. V shed 3 bases and J 2 bases; nucleotides not matched to a gene: 0. The CDR3 is 15 residues long. Germline CDR1 and CDR2: SGHRS and YFSETQ.

The chain links TRBV19 to TRBJ1-3, with D unresolved. Germline V CDR1 and CDR2: LNHDA, SQIVND (reference sequence). The CDR3 length is 14 residues. Trimming shortened V by 5 bases and J by 0 bases, and 8 bases separated the two germline ends. DNA of the CDR3: TGTGCCAGTAGTCCCTTACTCTCTGGAAACACCATATATTTT. Its translation: CASSPLLSGNTIYF.

The V and J genes are TRBV7-9 and TRBJ1-2, with TRBD1 matching 7 bases. The V gene end was trimmed by 6 bases and the J gene end by 3 bases; junction bases not matched to a gene: 4. Per germline, CDR1 SEHNR and CDR2 FQNEAQ (reference sequence). The CDR3 spans 13 residues. CDR3 nucleotide sequence: TGTGCCAGCAGTCCAGACAGGGACTATGGCTACACCTTC. Translation gives CASSPDRDYGYTF.

CDR3 protein: CASPTPLSGYTEAFF. The CDR3 DNA reads TGTGCCAGCCCGACCCCCCTCAGCGGCTACACTGAAGCTTTCTTT. The gene calls are TRBV6-1 and TRBJ1-1, with D uncertain. CDR3 size: 15 residues. Trimming took 8 bases from V and 3 from J, leaving 19 bases between them. The germline CDR1 and CDR2 sequences are MNHNS and SASEGT.

The V call is TRBV29-1, the J call TRBJ1-4; D remains unclear. CDR3 size: 14 residues. V was pared by 4 bases and J by 4 bases, with 13 bases between. Germline V CDR1 and CDR2: SQVTM, ANQGSEA. CDR3 loop: CSVVAGRINEKLFF. CDR3 DNA sequence: TGCAGCGTTGTGGCTGGACGGATTAATGAAAAACTGTTTTTT.

This sequence joins TRBV2 and TRBJ1-1, with D perhaps TRBD1 (6 bases). CDR1 SNHLY and CDR2 FYNNEI come from the germline V gene. The CDR3 totals 13 residues. The ends were cut back, 4 bases at V and 3 bases at J, with 9 bases in the middle. The CDR3 region is CASSVYRDTEAFF. CDR3 DNA: TGTGCCAGCAGTGTCTACAGGGACACTGAAGCTTTCTTT.

The J gene is TRBJ2-5, the V gene TRBV6-4, with D hard to call. Germline CDR1 reads MRHNA; CDR2 reads SNTAGT. V was clipped by 7 bases and J by 5 bases, with 20 bases between them. CDR3 size: 15 residues. CDR3 DNA sequence: TGTGCCAGCAAGAGTGTTGAGGATTCGGGTGAGACCCAGTACTTC. Translation gives CASKSVEDSGETQYF.

A single count supports this clone. The CDR3, as DNA: TGTGCCATCAGGACGGGACTAGCGGGGGGTTTGGATGAGCAGTTCTTC. Translated: CAIRTGLAGGLDEQFF. The gene calls are TRBV10-3 and TRBJ2-1; TRBD2 matches 15 bases. CDR1 is ENHRY and CDR2 is SYGVKD in the germline V gene. V shed 6 bases, J shed 8 bases, and the junction held 8 bases outside the gene matches. The CDR3 length is 16 residues.

This clone showed up just a few times. The chain links TRBV6-5 to TRBJ2-1; D is unresolved. The germline V gene encodes CDR1 MNHEY and CDR2 SVGAGI. V shed 8 bases and J shed 5 bases, with 10 bases lying between them. CDR3 length: 12 amino acids. The CDR3 DNA sequence: TGTGCCAGCGGAACATACGACAATGAGCAGTTCTTC. Translation: CASGTYDNEQFF.